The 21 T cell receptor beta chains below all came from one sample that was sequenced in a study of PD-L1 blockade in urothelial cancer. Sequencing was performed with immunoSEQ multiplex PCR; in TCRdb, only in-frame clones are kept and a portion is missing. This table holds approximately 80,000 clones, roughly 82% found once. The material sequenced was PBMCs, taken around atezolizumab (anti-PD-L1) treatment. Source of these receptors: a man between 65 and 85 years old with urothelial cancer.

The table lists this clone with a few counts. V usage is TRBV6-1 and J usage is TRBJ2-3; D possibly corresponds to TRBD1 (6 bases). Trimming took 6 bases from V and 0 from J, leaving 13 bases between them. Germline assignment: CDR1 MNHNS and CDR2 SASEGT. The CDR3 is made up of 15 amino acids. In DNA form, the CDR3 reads TGTGCCAGCAGCTACAGGGAAACAAGCACAGATACGCAGTATTTT. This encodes CASSYRETSTDTQYF.

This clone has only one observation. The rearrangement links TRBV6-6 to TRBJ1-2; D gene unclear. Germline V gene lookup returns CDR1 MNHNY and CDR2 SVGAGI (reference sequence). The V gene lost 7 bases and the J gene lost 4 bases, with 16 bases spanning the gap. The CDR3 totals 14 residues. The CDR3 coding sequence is TGTGCCAGCAACCTTCCGGGAAACCTCTATGGCTACACCTTC. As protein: CASNLPGNLYGYTF.

DNA for the CDR3: TGCGCCAGCAGTCAGACCATAGTACTAGCGGCTAAATCCTACGAGCAGTACTTC. Encoded protein: CASSQTIVLAAKSYEQYF. The chain uses TRBV10-1 and TRBJ2-7; 8 bases line up with TRBD2. This CDR3 spans 18 amino acids. Germline trimming cut 5 bases from V and 1 base from J; bases unmatched to any gene: 16. The germline CDR1 and CDR2 sequences are WNHNN and SYGVQD (reference sequence).

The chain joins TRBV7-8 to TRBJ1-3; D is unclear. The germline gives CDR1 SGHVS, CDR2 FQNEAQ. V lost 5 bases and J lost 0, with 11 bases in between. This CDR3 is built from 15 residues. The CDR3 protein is CASSRNSGSGNTIYF. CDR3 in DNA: TGTGCCAGCAGCCGCAACAGCGGCTCTGGAAACACCATATATTTT.

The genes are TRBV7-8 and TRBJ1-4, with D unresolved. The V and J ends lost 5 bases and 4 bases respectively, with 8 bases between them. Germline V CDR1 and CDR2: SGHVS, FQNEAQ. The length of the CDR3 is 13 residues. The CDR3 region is CASSEGFNEKLFF. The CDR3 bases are TGTGCCAGCAGCGAGGGTTTTAATGAAAAACTGTTTTTT. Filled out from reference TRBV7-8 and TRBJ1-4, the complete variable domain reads GAGVSQSPRYKVAKRGQDVALRCDPISGHVSLFWYQQALGQGPEFLTYFQNEAQLDKSGLPSDRFFAERPEGSVSTLKIQRTQQEDSAVYLCASSEGFNEKLFFGSGTQLSVL.

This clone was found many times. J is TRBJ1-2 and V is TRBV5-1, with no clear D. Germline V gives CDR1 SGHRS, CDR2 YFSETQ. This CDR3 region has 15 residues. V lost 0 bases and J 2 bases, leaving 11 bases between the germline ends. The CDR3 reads CASSLARGRNYGYTF. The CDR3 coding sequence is TGCGCCAGCAGCTTGGCCAGAGGGCGGAACTATGGCTACACCTTC.

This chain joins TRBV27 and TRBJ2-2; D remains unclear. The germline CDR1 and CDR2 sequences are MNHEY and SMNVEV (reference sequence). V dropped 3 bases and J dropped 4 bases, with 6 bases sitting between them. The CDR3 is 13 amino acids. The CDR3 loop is CASSFEVTGELFF. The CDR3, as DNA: TGTGCCAGCAGTTTTGAGGTCACCGGGGAGCTGTTTTTT.

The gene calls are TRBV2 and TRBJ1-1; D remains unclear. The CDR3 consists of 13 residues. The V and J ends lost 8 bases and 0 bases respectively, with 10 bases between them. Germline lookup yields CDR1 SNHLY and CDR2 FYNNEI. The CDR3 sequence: CASGRELNTEAFF. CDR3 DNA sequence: TGTGCCAGCGGGAGGGAATTGAACACTGAAGCTTTCTTT.

For the CDR3, the DNA is TGTGCCAGCAGTAGGGACAGAGCCTACGAGCAGTACTTC. Protein: CASSRDRAYEQYF. The chain is built from TRBV7-8 and TRBJ2-7; the match to TRBD1 covers 7 bases. This CDR3 is built from 13 residues. Germline CDR1 and CDR2: SGHVS and FQNEAQ. Unmatched junction bases numbered 4, after V lost 6 bases and J lost 2 bases.

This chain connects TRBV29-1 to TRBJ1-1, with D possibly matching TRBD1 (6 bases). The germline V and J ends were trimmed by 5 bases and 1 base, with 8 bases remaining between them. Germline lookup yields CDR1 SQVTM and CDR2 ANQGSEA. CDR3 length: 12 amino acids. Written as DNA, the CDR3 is TGCAGCGTTTCGGACAGGAACACTGAAGCTTTCTTT. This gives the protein CSVSDRNTEAFF.

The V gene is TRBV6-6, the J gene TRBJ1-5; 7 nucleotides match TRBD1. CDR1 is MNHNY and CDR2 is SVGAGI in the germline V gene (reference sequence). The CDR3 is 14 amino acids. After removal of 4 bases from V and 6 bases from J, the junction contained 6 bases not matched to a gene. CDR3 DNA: TGTGCCAGCAGTTTCGACAGGGACGGTCAGCCCCAGCATTTT. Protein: CASSFDRDGQPQHF.

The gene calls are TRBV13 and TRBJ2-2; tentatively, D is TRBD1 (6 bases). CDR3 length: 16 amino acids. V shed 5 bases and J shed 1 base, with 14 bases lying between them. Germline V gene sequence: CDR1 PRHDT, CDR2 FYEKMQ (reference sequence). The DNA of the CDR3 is TGTGCCAGCAGCCCAGGGGACCTAGGGAACACCGGGGAGCTGTTTTTT. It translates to CASSPGDLGNTGELFF.

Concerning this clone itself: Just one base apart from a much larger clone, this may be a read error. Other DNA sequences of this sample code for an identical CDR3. CDR3: CASSLQGTNTGELFF. The CDR3 DNA sequence: TGCGCCAGCAGCTTACAGGGAACGAACACCGGGGAGCTGTTTTTT. The chain carries TRBV5-1 and TRBJ2-2, with D maybe TRBD1 (6 bases). The germline gives CDR1 SGHRS, CDR2 YFSETQ. V dropped 2 bases and J dropped 0 bases, with 8 bases sitting between them. This CDR3 is built from 15 residues.

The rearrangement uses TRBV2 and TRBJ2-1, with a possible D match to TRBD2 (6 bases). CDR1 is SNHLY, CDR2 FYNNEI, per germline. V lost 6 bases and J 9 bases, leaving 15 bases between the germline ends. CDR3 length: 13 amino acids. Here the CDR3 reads CASRRDSLGEQFF. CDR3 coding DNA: TGTGCCAGCAGACGGGACTCCCTCGGTGAGCAGTTCTTC.

CDR3 residues: CAWSAQREAQFF. CDR3 bases: TGTGCCTGGAGTGCCCAGCGGGAGGCCCAGTTCTTC. The chain has TRBV30 and TRBJ2-1; 9 nucleotides align to TRBD2. Germline V lookup: CDR1 GTSNPN, CDR2 SVGIG (reference sequence). The J segment lost 13 bases and the V segment lost 1 base, leaving 5 bases of the junction unmatched. The CDR3 totals 12 residues.

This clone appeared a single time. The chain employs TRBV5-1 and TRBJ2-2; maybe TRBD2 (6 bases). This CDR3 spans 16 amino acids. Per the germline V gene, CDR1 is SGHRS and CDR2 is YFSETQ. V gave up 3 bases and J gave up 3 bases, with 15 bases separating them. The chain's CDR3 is CASSWGDSGDTGELFF. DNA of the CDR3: TGCGCCAGCAGCTGGGGGGACTCCGGGGACACCGGGGAGCTGTTTTTT.

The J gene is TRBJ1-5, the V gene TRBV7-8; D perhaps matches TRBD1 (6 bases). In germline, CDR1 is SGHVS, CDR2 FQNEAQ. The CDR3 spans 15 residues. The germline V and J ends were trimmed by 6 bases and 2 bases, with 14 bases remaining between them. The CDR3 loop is CASSPGVLGNQPQHF. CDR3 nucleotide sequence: TGTGCCAGCAGTCCAGGGGTCTTGGGCAATCAGCCCCAGCATTTT.

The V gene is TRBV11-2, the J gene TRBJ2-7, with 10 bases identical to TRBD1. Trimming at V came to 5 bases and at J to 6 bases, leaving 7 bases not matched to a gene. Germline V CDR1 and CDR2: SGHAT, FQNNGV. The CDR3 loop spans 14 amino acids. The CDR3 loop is CASSPGTGAFEQYF. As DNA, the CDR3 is TGTGCCAGCAGCCCTGGGACAGGGGCTTTCGAGCAGTACTTC.

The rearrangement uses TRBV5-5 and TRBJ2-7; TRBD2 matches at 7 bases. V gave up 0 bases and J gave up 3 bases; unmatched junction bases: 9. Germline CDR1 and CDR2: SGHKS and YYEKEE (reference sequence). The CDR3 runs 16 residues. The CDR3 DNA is TGTGCCAGCAGCTTGGCAGGAGGGGAGGGAGGCTACGAGCAGTACTTC. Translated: CASSLAGGEGGYEQYF.

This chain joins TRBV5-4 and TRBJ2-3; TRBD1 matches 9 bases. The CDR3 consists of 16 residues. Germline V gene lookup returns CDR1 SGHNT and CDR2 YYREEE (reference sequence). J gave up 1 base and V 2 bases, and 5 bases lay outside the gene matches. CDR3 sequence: CASSFVRTGGTDTQYF. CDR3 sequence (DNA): TGTGCCAGCAGCTTTGTTAGGACAGGGGGCACAGATACGCAGTATTTT.

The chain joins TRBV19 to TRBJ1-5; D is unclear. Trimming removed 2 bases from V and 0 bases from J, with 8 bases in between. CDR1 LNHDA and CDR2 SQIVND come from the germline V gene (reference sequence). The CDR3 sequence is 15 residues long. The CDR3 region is CASSISRYSNQPQHF. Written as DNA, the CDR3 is TGTGCCAGTAGTATATCCAGGTATAGCAATCAGCCCCAGCATTTT. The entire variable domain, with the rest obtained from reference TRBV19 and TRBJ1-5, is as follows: DGGITQSPKYLFRKEGQNVTLSCEQNLNHDAMYWYRQDPGQGLRLIYYSQIVNDFQKGDIAEGYSVSREKKESFPLTVTSAQKNPTAFYLCASSISRYSNQPQHFGDGTRLSIL.